This T cell receptor (beta chain) came from a study of T cell changes during pregnancy in multiple sclerosis. Per germline, CDR1 SGHDT and CDR2 YYEEEE. The CDR3 extends over 13 amino acids. The V gene lost 0 bases and the J gene lost 0 bases, with 3 bases spanning the gap. Produced via immunoSEQ multiplex PCR; TCRdb's table is partial and in-frame only. The sample consists of 60,000 to 85,000 clones, over 85% of them appearing once. The chain recombines TRBV5-6 with TRBJ1-2; D call uncertain. The clonotype originates from a female donor in good health, enrolled as a control in a pregnancy study. Sequencing was performed on peripheral blood, taken after pregnancy. This CDR3 is CASSLDTNYGYTF. The DNA for the CDR3 is TGTGCCAGCAGCTTGGACACTAACTATGGCTACACCTTC.